The clone carrying this T cell receptor (beta chain) is a singleton in its sample. The record originates from a study of blood T cell repertoires in COVID-19. Study information: COVID-19 samples from acute and convalescent phases originated in the United States, Italy and Spain. Nucleic acid was either cDNA or gDNA, and it came from T cells, B-cell-depleted T cells, or PBMCs.

The study assigned cohorts using participant-reported clinical history. Before being deemed recovered, Cohort 3 donors had two negative PCRs, clearance, or symptom resolution. Assay used: immunoSEQ multiplex PCR; TCRdb lists only in-frame clones, some missing. The data contain about 250,000 clones, roughly 90% of them singletons. This CDR3 contains 15 residues. From germline, CDR1 is MNHEY and CDR2 SVGAGI. The V and J ends lost 3 bases and 5 bases respectively, with 11 bases between them. The sequence came from a woman aged 45-65 years who had recovered from COVID-19. Sequences were obtained from PBMCs or T cells enriched from blood (not recorded which). The chain recombines TRBV6-5 with TRBJ1-6, with D tentatively TRBD1 (6 bases). The CDR3 DNA sequence: TGTGCCAGCAGTTATGAGGGACATAATAATTCACCCCTCCACTTT. This encodes CASSYEGHNNSPLHF.